This TCR beta chain was captured in a study of blood T cell repertoires in COVID-19. Across the study: Both acute and convalescent COVID-19 samples were obtained from the United States, Italy and Spain. Sources were T cells, B-cell-depleted T cells, or PBMCs; the material itself was cDNA or gDNA.

This clone was found once. As processed by the authors: Amplification of reference gene primers was used by the study to estimate nucleated cell counts. Sequenced by immunoSEQ multiplex PCR; TCRdb stores in-frame clones only, minus some. V, J and clone size are taken as reported in that table, and D and trimming were inferred from the DNA itself. The sample shows about 75,000 clones, 85% to 90% of them seen only once. From germline, CDR1 is LNHNV and CDR2 YYDKDF (reference sequence). The CDR3 covers 15 residues. V was pared by 0 bases and J by 4 bases, with 12 bases between. Sequencing used peripheral blood. The gene calls are TRBV15 and TRBJ2-5; D is unclear. The origin of this receptor is a human donor in a cohort sampled during active COVID-19. CDR3 sequence: CATSREPTVLETQYF. DNA for the CDR3: TGTGCCACCAGCAGAGAACCTACGGTCTTAGAGACCCAGTACTTC.